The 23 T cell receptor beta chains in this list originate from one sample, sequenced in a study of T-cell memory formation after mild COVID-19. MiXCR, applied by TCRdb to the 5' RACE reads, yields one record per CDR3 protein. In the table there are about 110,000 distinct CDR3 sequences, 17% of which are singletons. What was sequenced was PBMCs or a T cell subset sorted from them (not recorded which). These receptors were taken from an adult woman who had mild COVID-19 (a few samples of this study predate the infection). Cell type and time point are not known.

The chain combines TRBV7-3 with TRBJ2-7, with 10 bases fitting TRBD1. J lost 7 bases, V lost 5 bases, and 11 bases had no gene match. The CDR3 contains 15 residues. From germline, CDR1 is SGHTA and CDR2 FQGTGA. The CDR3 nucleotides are TGTGCCAGCAGCCCTGAGGGACAGGGGTCTTGGGAGCAGTACTTC. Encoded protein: CASSPEGQGSWEQYF. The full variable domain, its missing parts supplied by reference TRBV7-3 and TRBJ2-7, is GAGVSQTPSNKVTEKGKYVELRCDPISGHTALYWYRQSLGQGPEFLIYFQGTGAADDSGLPNDRFFAVRPEGSVSTLKIQRTERGDSAVYLCASSPEGQGSWEQYFGPGTRLTVT.

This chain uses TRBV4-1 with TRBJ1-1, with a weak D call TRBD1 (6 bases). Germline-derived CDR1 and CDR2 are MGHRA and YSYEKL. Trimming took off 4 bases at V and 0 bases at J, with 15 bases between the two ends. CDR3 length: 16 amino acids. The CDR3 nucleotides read TGCGCCAGCAGCCCCGACAGGAGCGTTCTGAACACTGAAGCTTTCTTT. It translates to CASSPDRSVLNTEAFF.

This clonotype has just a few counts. As DNA, the CDR3 is TGTGCCAGCAGTTTATGGGGGACAGGGGGAAGCTCTAGCACAGATACGCAGTATTTT. Its translation: CASSLWGTGGSSSTDTQYF. The chain joins TRBV12-3 or TRBV12-4 to TRBJ2-3; 11 bases match TRBD1. The CDR3 is 19 residues long. V lost 2 bases, J lost 0 bases, and 10 bases stayed unmatched.

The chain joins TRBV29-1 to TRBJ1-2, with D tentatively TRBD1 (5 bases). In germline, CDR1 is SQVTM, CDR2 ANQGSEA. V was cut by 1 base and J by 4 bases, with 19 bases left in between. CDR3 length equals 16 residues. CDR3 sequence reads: CSVEALGQGRSYGYTF. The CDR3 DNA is TGCAGCGTTGAAGCTCTCGGGCAGGGTAGATCCTATGGCTACACCTTC.

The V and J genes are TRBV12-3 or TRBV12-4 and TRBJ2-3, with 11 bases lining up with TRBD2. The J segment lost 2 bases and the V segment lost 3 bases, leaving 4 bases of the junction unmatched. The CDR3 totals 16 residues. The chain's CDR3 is CASSLLAGGLTDTQYF. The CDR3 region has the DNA TGTGCCAGCAGTTTGCTAGCGGGGGGCCTCACAGATACGCAGTATTTT.

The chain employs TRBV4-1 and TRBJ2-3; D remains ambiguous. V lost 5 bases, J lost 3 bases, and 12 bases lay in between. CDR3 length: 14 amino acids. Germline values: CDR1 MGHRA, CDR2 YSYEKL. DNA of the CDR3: TGCGCCAGCAGCTCCTCATACTCAACAGATACGCAGTATTTT. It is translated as CASSSSYSTDTQYF.

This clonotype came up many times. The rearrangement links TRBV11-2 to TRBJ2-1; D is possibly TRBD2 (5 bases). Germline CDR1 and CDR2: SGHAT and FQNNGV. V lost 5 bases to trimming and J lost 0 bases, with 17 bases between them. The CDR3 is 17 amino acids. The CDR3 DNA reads TGTGCCAGCAGCCTACGGACTGGAACCTACTCCTACAATGAGCAGTTCTTC. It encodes CASSLRTGTYSYNEQFF.

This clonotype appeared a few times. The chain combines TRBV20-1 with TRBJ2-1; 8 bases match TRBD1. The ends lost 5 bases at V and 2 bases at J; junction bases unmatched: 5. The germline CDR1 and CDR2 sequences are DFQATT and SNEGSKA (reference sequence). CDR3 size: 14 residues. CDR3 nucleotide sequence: TGCAGTGCTGTTGACAGGGGCACCTACAATGAGCAGTTCTTC. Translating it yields CSAVDRGTYNEQFF.

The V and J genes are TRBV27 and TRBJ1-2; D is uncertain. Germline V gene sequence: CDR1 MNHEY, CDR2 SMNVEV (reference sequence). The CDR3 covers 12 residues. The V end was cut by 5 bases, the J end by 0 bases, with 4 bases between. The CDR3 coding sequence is TGTGCCAGCAGTGGGCCTAACTATGGCTACACCTTC. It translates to CASSGPNYGYTF.

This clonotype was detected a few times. The DNA of the CDR3 is TGCAGCGTTCGTGTCTACAGCTACGAGCAGTACTTC. Translating gives CSVRVYSYEQYF. J is TRBJ2-7 and V is TRBV29-1, with D uncertain. The germline V gene encodes CDR1 SQVTM and CDR2 ANQGSEA. This CDR3 spans 12 amino acids. Trimming took 5 bases from V and 3 from J, leaving 11 bases between them.

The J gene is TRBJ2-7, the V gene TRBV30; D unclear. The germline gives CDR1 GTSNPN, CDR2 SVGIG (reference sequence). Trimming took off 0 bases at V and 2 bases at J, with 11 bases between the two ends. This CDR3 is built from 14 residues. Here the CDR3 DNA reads TGTGCCTGGAGTGTAAAGGCCGCTCCCTACGAGCAGTACTTC. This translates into CAWSVKAAPYEQYF. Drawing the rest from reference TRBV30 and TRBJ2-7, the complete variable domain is SQTIHQWPATLVQPVGSPLSLECTVEGTSNPNLYWYRQAAGRGLQLLFYSVGIGQISSEVPQNLSASRPQDRQFILSSKKLLLSDSGFYLCAWSVKAAPYEQYFGPGTRLTVT.

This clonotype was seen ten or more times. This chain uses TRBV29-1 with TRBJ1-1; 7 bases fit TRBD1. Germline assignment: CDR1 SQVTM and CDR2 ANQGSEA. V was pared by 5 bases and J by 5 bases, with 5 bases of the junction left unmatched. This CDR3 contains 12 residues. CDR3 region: CSVLPGGTEAFF. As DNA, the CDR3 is TGCAGCGTTCTTCCAGGGGGTACTGAAGCTTTCTTT. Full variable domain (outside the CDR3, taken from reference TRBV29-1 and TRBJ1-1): SAVISQKPSRDICQRGTSLTIQCQVDSQVTMMFWYRQQPGQSLTLIATANQGSEATYESGFVIDKFPISRPNLTFSTLTVSNMSPEDSSIYLCSVLPGGTEAFFGQGTRLTVV.

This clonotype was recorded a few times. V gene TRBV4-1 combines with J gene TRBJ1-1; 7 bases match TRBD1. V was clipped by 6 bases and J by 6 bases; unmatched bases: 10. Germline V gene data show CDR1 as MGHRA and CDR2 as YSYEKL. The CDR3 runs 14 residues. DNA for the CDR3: TGCGCCAGCAGACCAACAGGGGACTCCTCTGAAGCTTTCTTT. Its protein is CASRPTGDSSEAFF.

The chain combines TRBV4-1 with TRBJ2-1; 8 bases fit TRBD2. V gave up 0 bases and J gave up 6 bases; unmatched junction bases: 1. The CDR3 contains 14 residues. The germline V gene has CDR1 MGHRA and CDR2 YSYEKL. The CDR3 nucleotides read TGCGCCAGCAGCCAAGAAGGGACTAGCAATGAGCAGTTCTTC. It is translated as CASSQEGTSNEQFF.

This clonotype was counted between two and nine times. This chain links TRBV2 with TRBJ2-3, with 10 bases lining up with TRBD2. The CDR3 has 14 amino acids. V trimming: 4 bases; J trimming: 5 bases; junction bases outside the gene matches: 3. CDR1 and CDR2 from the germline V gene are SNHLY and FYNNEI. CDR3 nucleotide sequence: TGTGCCAGCAGTGTGATAGCGGGAGGAGATACGCAGTATTTT. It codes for CASSVIAGGDTQYF.

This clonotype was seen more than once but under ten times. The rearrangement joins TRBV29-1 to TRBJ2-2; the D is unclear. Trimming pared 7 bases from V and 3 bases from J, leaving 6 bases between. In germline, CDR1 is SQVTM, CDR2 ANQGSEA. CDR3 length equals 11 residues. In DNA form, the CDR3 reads TGCAGCGGGTTGGACACCGGGGAGCTGTTTTTT. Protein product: CSGLDTGELFF.

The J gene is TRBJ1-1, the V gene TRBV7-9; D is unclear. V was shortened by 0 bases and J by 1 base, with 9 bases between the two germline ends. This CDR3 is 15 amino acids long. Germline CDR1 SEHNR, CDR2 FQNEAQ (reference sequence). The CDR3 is CASSLATARNTEAFF. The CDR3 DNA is TGTGCCAGCAGCTTAGCGACGGCAAGGAACACTGAAGCTTTCTTT.

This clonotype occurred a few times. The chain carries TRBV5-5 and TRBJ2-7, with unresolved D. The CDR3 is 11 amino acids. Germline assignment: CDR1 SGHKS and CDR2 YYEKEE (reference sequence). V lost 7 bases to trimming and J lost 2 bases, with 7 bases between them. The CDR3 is CASSVAYEQYF. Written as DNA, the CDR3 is TGTGCCAGCTCAGTGGCCTACGAGCAGTACTTC.

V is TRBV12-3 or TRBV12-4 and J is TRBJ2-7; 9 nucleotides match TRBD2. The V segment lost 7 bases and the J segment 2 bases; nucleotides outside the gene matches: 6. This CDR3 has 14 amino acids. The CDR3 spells CASTLTSGAYEQYF. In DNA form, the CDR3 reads TGTGCCAGCACCCTGACTAGCGGAGCCTACGAGCAGTACTTC.

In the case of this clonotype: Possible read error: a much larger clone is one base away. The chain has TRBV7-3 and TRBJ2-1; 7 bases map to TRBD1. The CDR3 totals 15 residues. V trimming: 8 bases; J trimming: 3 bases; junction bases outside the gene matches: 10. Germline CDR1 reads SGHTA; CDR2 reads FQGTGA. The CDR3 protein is CASGITGADYNEQFF. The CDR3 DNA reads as TGTGCCAGCGGCATAACAGGGGCAGACTACAATGAGCAGTTCTTC.

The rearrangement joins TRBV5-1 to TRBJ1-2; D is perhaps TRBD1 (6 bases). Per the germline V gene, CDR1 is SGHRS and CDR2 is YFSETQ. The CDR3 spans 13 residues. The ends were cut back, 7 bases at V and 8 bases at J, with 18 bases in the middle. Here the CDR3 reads CASSQGGAEGYTF. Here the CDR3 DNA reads TGCGCCAGCTCTCAAGGGGGGGCGGAGGGCTACACCTTC.

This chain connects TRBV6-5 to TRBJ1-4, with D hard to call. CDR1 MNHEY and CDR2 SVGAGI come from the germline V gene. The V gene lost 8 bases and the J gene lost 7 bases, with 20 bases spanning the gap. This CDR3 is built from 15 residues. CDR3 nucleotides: TGTGCCAGCGGCATTCCCGGGCTACGCGGTGAAAAACTGTTTTTT. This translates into CASGIPGLRGEKLFF.

The CDR3 sequence: CASSRDPGTGAPEAFF. CDR3 DNA sequence: TGCGCCAGCAGCCGCGACCCCGGGACAGGGGCCCCTGAAGCTTTCTTT. V and J are TRBV4-1 and TRBJ1-1; TRBD1 matches at 10 bases. Trimming cost V 4 bases and J 6 bases; bases outside gene matches: 11. This CDR3 contains 16 residues. CDR1 and CDR2 from the germline V gene are MGHRA and YSYEKL.